The rows below give T cell receptor beta chains drawn from one sample of a study of blood T cells in healthy people across ages. TCRdb re-derived calls from the 5' RACE reads in MiXCR, one entry per CDR3 protein. The sample shows 800,000 or so distinct CDR3 sequences, around half of them seen only once. The sequenced sample was blood. The receptor set was obtained from a man older than 75 in good health. The CDR3 runs from the conserved cysteine through the conserved F or W. Fields, in order: D gene, V gene, J gene, clone size, CDR3 DNA, CDR3 protein. A D gene is named only where the DNA matches it firmly. Rows give clone size only sometimes, using once, few, many, or a class for an expanded clone.

d_gene: TRBD1; v_gene: TRBV19; j_gene: TRBJ1-1; abundance: few; CDR3nt: TGTGCCAGTAGTATTACAGGGGGGAACACTGAAGCTTTCTTT; CDR3aa: CASSITGGNTEAFF
d_gene: TRBD2; v_gene: TRBV18; j_gene: TRBJ2-5; abundance: .; CDR3nt: TGTGCCAGCTCACCACGGACTAGCGGATTACTAGAGCAGTACTTC; CDR3aa: CASSPRTSGLLEQYF
d_gene: .; v_gene: TRBV6-1; j_gene: TRBJ2-5; abundance: once; CDR3nt: TGTGCCAGCAGTGAACCTAAATGGGCAGGGTGGGAAGAGACCCAGTACTTC; CDR3aa: CASSEPKWAGWEETQYF
d_gene: .; v_gene: TRBV5-6; j_gene: TRBJ2-7; abundance: .; CDR3nt: TGTGCCAGCAGCTGGGCCAGGGTTAGCTCCTACAATGAGCAGTACTTC; CDR3aa: CASSWARVSSYNEQYF
d_gene: .; v_gene: TRBV20-1; j_gene: TRBJ2-1; abundance: few; CDR3nt: TGCAGTGCTAGGGGGAATAAAGGCTCCTACAATGAGCAGTTCTTC; CDR3aa: CSARGNKGSYNEQFF
d_gene: .; v_gene: TRBV18; j_gene: TRBJ1-5; abundance: .; CDR3nt: TGTGCCAGCTCACCTGGTGGAGACGATCAGCCCCAGCATTTT; CDR3aa: CASSPGGDDQPQHF
d_gene: .; v_gene: TRBV7-7; j_gene: TRBJ2-1; abundance: .; CDR3nt: TGTGCCAGCAGCCCCCTGGGGGTAGAATCCTACAATGAGCAGTTCTTC; CDR3aa: CASSPLGVESYNEQFF
d_gene: .; v_gene: TRBV14; j_gene: TRBJ1-6; abundance: .; CDR3nt: TGTGCCAGCAGCCGCGACTATCAAAATTCACCCCTCCACTTT; CDR3aa: CASSRDYQNSPLHF
d_gene: .; v_gene: TRBV20-1; j_gene: TRBJ2-3; abundance: .; CDR3nt: TGCAGTGCTAGTCACGACGAGGACTTCACAGATACGCAGTATTTT; CDR3aa: CSASHDEDFTDTQYF
d_gene: .; v_gene: TRBV5-6; j_gene: TRBJ2-5; abundance: .; CDR3nt: TGTGCCAGCAGCTCAGAGGACACGGGGCAAGAGACCCAGTACTTC; CDR3aa: CASSSEDTGQETQYF
d_gene: .; v_gene: TRBV6-6; j_gene: TRBJ1-1; abundance: .; CDR3nt: TGTGCCAGCAGATTGGAGAAAAATGCTTTCTTT; CDR3aa: CASRLEKNAFF
d_gene: .; v_gene: TRBV3-1; j_gene: TRBJ1-2; abundance: many; CDR3nt: TGTGCCAGCAGCCAAGGGACCAACTATGGCTACACCTTC; CDR3aa: CASSQGTNYGYTF
d_gene: .; v_gene: TRBV7-3; j_gene: TRBJ2-1; abundance: few; CDR3nt: TGTGCCAGCAGGGAAAGGGACGGGAGCTCCTACAATGAGCAGTTCTTC; CDR3aa: CASRERDGSSYNEQFF
d_gene: TRBD2; v_gene: TRBV6-2/TRBV6-3; j_gene: TRBJ2-1; abundance: .; CDR3nt: TGTGCCAGCTCCAGACTAGCCGAGGAGGCTGAGCAGTTCTTC; CDR3aa: CASSRLAEEAEQFF
d_gene: TRBD1; v_gene: TRBV5-1; j_gene: TRBJ2-3; abundance: few; CDR3nt: TGCGCCAGCAGCTTGGGAGACAGGGACACAGATACGCAGTATTTT; CDR3aa: CASSLGDRDTDTQYF
d_gene: .; v_gene: TRBV3-1; j_gene: TRBJ1-5; abundance: once; CDR3nt: TGTGCCAGCAGCCAAGGCAGGTTCAATCAGCCCCAGCATTTT; CDR3aa: CASSQGRFNQPQHF
d_gene: TRBD1; v_gene: TRBV6-1; j_gene: TRBJ2-7; abundance: .; CDR3nt: TGTGCCACCCGGACAGGCGCCCTTTACGAGCAGTACTTC; CDR3aa: CATRTGALYEQYF
d_gene: .; v_gene: TRBV20-1; j_gene: TRBJ2-3; abundance: .; CDR3nt: TGCAGTGCTAGAGCACCGCTAGGAGGAGATACGCAGTATTTT; CDR3aa: CSARAPLGGDTQYF
d_gene: TRBD1; v_gene: TRBV12-3/TRBV12-4; j_gene: TRBJ2-1; abundance: once; CDR3nt: TGTGCCAGCAGCTGGGACAGGGGCGTTGAGCAGTTCTTC; CDR3aa: CASSWDRGVEQFF
d_gene: TRBD1; v_gene: TRBV28; j_gene: TRBJ2-6; abundance: few; CDR3nt: TGTGCCAGCAGACCGGGACAGTTTAACGTCCTGACTTTC; CDR3aa: CASRPGQFNVLTF
d_gene: .; v_gene: TRBV4-2; j_gene: TRBJ2-3; abundance: .; CDR3nt: TGTGCCAGCAGCCAAGATCTACAGGGAGATACGCAGTATTTT; CDR3aa: CASSQDLQGDTQYF
d_gene: TRBD2; v_gene: TRBV7-2; j_gene: TRBJ2-1; abundance: .; CDR3nt: TGTGCCAGCAGCCCCGGGACCTTAGCGGGTGAGCAGTTCTTC; CDR3aa: CASSPGTLAGEQFF
d_gene: .; v_gene: TRBV25-1; j_gene: TRBJ2-3; abundance: .; CDR3nt: TGTGCCAGCAGTGAAGACCCCACAGATACGCAGTATTTT; CDR3aa: CASSEDPTDTQYF
d_gene: .; v_gene: TRBV29-1; j_gene: TRBJ2-2; abundance: .; CDR3nt: TGCAGCGTCGAAGGGGGAGGATCCGAGGTGTTTTTT; CDR3aa: CSVEGGGSEVFF
d_gene: .; v_gene: TRBV20-1; j_gene: TRBJ2-5; abundance: few; CDR3nt: TGCAGTGCTATTGGCTTGCGGGACGCAGTAAAGACCCAGTACTTC; CDR3aa: CSAIGLRDAVKTQYF
d_gene: .; v_gene: TRBV3-1; j_gene: TRBJ1-5; abundance: .; CDR3nt: TGTGCCAGCAGCCAAAAAAGGGATCAGCCCCAGCATTTT; CDR3aa: CASSQKRDQPQHF
d_gene: .; v_gene: TRBV28; j_gene: TRBJ2-7; abundance: few; CDR3nt: TGTGCCAGCAGGTCACAGGGAAGGGACGAGCAGTACTTC; CDR3aa: CASRSQGRDEQYF
d_gene: TRBD1; v_gene: TRBV29-1; j_gene: TRBJ1-4; abundance: .; CDR3nt: TGCAGCGTTTTACAGGGGGGTGAAAAACTGTTTTTT; CDR3aa: CSVLQGGEKLFF
d_gene: .; v_gene: TRBV7-6; j_gene: TRBJ1-3; abundance: .; CDR3nt: TGTGCCAGCAGCTTATCGGTCGGTGGAAACACCATATATTTT; CDR3aa: CASSLSVGGNTIYF
d_gene: .; v_gene: TRBV5-1; j_gene: TRBJ2-7; abundance: .; CDR3nt: TGCGCCAGCTCGGGGGGACAGAACGAGCAGTACTTC; CDR3aa: CASSGGQNEQYF
d_gene: TRBD2; v_gene: TRBV14; j_gene: TRBJ2-7; abundance: .; CDR3nt: TGTGCCAGCAGCCTGTTACGCCGGACTAGCGGGAATGACTACGAGCAGTACTTC; CDR3aa: CASSLLRRTSGNDYEQYF
d_gene: TRBD1; v_gene: TRBV11-1; j_gene: TRBJ2-5; abundance: .; CDR3nt: TGTGCCAGCAGCTTGAATGAGGACAGGGTGGGTCAAGAGACCCAGTACTTC; CDR3aa: CASSLNEDRVGQETQYF
d_gene: .; v_gene: TRBV4-2; j_gene: TRBJ2-7; abundance: many; CDR3nt: TGTGCCAGCAGCCAAGATATCGGGCAGGCTGGGTGGGAGCAGTACTTC; CDR3aa: CASSQDIGQAGWEQYF
d_gene: .; v_gene: TRBV24-1; j_gene: TRBJ2-1; abundance: many; CDR3nt: TGTGCCACCCGGAGGGGCAATGAGCAGTTCTTC; CDR3aa: CATRRGNEQFF
d_gene: TRBD1; v_gene: TRBV11-2; j_gene: TRBJ2-7; abundance: .; CDR3nt: TGTGCCAGCAGCAACCTCCGGGACAGGGTGTACGAGCAGTACTTC; CDR3aa: CASSNLRDRVYEQYF
d_gene: TRBD1; v_gene: TRBV20-1; j_gene: TRBJ1-5; abundance: few; CDR3nt: TGCAGTGCTAGGGACCCGGACAGGGGTTATCAGCCCCAGCATTTT; CDR3aa: CSARDPDRGYQPQHF
d_gene: .; v_gene: TRBV20-1; j_gene: TRBJ2-1; abundance: .; CDR3nt: TGCAGTGCCGAAGGCTCCCGTCCTGAGCAGTTCTTC; CDR3aa: CSAEGSRPEQFF
d_gene: TRBD1; v_gene: TRBV3-1; j_gene: TRBJ1-1; abundance: .; CDR3nt: TGTGCCAGCAGCCAGGCCGGGGACAGGTTAAACACTGAAGCTTTCTTT; CDR3aa: CASSQAGDRLNTEAFF